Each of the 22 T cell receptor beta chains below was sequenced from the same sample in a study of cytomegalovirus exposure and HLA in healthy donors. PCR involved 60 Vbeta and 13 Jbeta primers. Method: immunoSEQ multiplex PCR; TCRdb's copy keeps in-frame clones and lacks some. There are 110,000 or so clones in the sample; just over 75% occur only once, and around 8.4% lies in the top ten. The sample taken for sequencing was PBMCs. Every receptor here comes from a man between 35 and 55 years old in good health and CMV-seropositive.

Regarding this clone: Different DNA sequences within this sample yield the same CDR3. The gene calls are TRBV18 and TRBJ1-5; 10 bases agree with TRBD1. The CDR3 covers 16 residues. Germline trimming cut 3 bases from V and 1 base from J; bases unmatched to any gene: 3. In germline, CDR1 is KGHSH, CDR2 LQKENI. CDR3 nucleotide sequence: TGTGCCAGCTCACCGCCGGGACAGGGGAGCAATCAGCCCCAGCATTTT. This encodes CASSPPGQGSNQPQHF.

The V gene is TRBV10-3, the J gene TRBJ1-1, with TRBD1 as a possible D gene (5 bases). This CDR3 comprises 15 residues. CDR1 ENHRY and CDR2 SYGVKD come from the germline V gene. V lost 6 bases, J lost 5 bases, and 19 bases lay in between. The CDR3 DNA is TGTGCCATCAGGGCGGCGCTCTCAGGGTTTACTGAAGCTTTCTTT. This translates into CAIRAALSGFTEAFF.

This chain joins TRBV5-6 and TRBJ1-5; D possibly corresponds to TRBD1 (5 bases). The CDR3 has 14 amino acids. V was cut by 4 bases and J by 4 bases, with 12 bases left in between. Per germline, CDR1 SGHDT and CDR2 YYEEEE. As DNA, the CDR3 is TGTGCCAGCAGCGCGGGGACGGCGAATCAGCCCCAGCATTTT. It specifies CASSAGTANQPQHF.

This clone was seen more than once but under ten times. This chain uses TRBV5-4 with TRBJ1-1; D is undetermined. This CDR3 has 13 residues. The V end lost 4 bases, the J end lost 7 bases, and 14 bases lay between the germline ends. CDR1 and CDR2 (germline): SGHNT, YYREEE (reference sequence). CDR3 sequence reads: CASSLQALHEAFF. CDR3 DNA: TGTGCCAGCAGCCTTCAAGCCCTCCATGAAGCTTTCTTT.

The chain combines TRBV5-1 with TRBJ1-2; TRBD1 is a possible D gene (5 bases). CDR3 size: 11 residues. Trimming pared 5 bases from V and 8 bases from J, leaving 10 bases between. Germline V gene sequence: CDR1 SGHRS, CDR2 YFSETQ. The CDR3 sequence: CASSGGGGYTF. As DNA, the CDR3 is TGCGCCAGCAGTGGGGGGGGAGGCTACACCTTC.

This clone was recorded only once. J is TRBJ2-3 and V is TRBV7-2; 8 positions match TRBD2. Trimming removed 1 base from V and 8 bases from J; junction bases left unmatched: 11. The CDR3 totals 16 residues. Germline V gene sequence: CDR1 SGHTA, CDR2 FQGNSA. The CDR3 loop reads CASSLVASGRRGTQYF. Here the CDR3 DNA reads TGTGCCAGCAGCTTAGTGGCTAGCGGGCGTAGGGGTACGCAGTATTTT.

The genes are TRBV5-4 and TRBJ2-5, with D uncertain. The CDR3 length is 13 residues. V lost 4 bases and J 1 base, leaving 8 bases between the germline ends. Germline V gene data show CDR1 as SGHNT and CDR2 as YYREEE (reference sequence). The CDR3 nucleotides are TGTGCCAGCAGCCCAGTCACCCAAGAGACCCAGTACTTC. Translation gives CASSPVTQETQYF.

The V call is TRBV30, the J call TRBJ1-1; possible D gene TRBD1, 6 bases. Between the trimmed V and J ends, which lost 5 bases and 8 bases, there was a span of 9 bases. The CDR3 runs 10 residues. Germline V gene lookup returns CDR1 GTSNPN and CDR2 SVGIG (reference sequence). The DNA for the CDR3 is TGTGCCTGGGGAGGACAGGAAGCTTTCTTT. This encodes CAWGGQEAFF.

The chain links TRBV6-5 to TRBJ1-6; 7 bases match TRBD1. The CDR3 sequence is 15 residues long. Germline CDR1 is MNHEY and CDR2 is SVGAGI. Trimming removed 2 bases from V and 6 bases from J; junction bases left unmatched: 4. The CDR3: CASSYGDSPNSPLHF. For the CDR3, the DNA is TGTGCCAGCAGTTACGGGGACAGCCCTAATTCACCCCTCCACTTT.

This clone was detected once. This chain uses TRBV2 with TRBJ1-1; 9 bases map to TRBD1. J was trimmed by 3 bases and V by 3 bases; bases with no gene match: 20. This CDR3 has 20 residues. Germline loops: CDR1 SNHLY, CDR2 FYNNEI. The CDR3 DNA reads TGTGCCAGCAGTGACGGGGCATTGGTCCCGGACAGGGGATGGGACACTGAAGCTTTCTTT. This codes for CASSDGALVPDRGWDTEAFF.

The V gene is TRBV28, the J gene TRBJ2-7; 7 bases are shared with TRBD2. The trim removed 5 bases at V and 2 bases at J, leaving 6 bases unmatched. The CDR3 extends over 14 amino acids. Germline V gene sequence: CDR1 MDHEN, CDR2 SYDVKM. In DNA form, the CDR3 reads TGTGCCAGCAGTGCCCTGGCGGGGGCCTACGAGCAGTACTTC. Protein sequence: CASSALAGAYEQYF.

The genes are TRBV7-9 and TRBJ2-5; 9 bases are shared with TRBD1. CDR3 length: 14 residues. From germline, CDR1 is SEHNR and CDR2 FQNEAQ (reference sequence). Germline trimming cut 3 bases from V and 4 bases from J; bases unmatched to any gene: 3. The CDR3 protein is CASSFWTGVETQYF. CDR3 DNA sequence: TGTGCCAGCAGCTTTTGGACAGGGGTAGAGACCCAGTACTTC.

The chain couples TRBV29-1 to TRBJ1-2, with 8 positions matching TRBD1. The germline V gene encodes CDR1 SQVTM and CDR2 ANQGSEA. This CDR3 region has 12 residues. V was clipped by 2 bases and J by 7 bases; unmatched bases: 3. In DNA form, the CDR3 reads TGCAGCGTTGAACCCAGGGGGCTTGGCTACACCTTC. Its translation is CSVEPRGLGYTF.

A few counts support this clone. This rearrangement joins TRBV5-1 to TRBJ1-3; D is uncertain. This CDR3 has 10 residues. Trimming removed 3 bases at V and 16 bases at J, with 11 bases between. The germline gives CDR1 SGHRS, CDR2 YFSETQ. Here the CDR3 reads CASSSRRSYF. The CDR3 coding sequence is TGCGCCAGCAGCTCCCGTCGGTCCTATTTT. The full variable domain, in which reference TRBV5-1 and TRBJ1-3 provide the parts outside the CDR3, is KAGVTQTPRYLIKTRGQQVTLSCSPISGHRSVSWYQQTPGQGLQFLFEYFSETQRNKGNFPGRFSGRQFSNSRSEMNVSTLELGDSALYLCASSSRRSYFGEGSWLTVV.

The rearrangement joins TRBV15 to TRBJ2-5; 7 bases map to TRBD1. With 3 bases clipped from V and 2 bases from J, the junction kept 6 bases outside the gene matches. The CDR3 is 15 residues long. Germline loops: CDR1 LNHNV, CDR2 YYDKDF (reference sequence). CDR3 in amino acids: CATSSDRELQETQYF. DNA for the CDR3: TGTGCCACCAGCAGCGACAGGGAACTACAAGAGACCCAGTACTTC.

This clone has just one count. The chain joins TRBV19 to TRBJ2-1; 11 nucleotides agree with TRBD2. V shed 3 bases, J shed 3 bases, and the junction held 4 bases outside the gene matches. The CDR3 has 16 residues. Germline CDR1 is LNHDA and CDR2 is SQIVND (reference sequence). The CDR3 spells CASSIGTSGRYNEQFF. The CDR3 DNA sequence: TGTGCCAGTAGTATCGGGACTAGCGGCCGCTACAATGAGCAGTTCTTC.

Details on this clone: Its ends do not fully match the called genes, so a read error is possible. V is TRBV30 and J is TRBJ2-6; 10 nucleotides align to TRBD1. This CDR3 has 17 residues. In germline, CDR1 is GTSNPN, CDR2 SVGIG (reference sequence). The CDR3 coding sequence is TGTGCCTGGTTCCGGGACAGGGGAGGCCCTGGGGCCAACGGCCTGACTTTC. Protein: CAWFRDRGGPGANGLTF. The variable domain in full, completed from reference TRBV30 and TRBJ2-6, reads SQTIHQWPATLVQPVGSPLSLECTVEGTSNPNLYWYRQAAGRGLQLLFYSVGIGQISSEVPQNLSASRPQDRQFILSSKKLLLSDSGFYLCAWFRDRGGPGANGLTFGAGSRLTVL.

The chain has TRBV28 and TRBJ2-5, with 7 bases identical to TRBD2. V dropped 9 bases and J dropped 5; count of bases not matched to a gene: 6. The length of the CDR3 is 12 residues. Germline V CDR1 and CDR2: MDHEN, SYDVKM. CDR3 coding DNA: TGTGCCAGTGGGGAGGGAGGGGAGACCCAGTACTTC. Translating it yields CASGEGGETQYF.

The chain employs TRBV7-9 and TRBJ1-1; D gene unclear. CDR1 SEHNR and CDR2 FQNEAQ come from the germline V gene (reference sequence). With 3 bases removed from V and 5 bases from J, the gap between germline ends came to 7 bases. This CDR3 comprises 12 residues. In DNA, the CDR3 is TGTGCCAGCAGCTTTGCGATTACTGAAGCTTTCTTT. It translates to CASSFAITEAFF.

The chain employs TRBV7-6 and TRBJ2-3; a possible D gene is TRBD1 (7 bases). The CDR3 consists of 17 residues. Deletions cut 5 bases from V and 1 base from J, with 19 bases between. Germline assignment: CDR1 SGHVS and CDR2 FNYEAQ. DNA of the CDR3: TGTGCCAGCAGCCACCCAGGGGGGCGGGGAGGCACAGATACGCAGTATTTT. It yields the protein CASSHPGGRGGTDTQYF.

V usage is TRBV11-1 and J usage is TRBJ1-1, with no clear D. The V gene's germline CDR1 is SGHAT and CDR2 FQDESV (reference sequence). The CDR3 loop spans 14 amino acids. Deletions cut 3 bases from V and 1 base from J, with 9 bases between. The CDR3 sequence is CASSLTRENTEAFF. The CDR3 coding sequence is TGTGCCAGCAGCTTGACGAGGGAGAACACTGAAGCTTTCTTT.

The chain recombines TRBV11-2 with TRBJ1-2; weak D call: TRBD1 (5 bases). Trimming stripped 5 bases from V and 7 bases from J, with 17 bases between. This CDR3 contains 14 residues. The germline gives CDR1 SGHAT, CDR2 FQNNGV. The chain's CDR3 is CASSLTIQGGGYTF. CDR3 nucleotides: TGTGCCAGCAGCCTTACAATCCAGGGAGGTGGCTACACCTTC. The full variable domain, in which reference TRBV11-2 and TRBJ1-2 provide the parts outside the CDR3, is EAGVAQSPRYKIIEKRQSVAFWCNPISGHATLYWYQQILGQGPKLLIQFQNNGVVDDSQLPKDRFSAERLKGVDSTLKIQPAKLEDSAVYLCASSLTIQGGGYTFGSGTRLTVV.